Below are 15 T cell receptor beta chains sequenced from a single sample in a study of post-analysis software for immune sequencing data. Study-level results: TRBV5-6, TRBV5-1 and TRBV20-1 were among several TRBV segments more frequent in patients than controls.

Researchers reported that TCR beta cDNA libraries carried unique molecular identifiers. Each CDR3 protein gets one entry after TCRdb re-called the PCR reads with MiXCR. The table shows around 250,000 distinct CDR3 sequences, with 36% occurring only once. The antigens for these receptors are not known. The sequenced material came from blood. Receptor source: a girl aged 10-17 years with multiple sclerosis.

The chain couples TRBV14 to TRBJ2-3; no firm D call. The CDR3 is 16 residues long. The germline V gene encodes CDR1 SGHDN and CDR2 FVKESK. The V and J ends lost 1 base and 0 bases respectively, with 11 bases between them. CDR3 in amino acids: CASSQGSRPSTDTQYF. CDR3 nucleotides: TGTGCCAGCAGCCAAGGGAGCAGGCCTAGCACAGATACGCAGTATTTT.

To note about this clonotype: A much more abundant neighbour one base away suggests this may be a read error. CDR3 nucleotides: TGCAGTGCTAGGGGGGAGGGTTGTGGCTACACCTTC. Its translation: CSARGEGCGYTF. V gene TRBV20-1 combines with J gene TRBJ1-2; D is possibly TRBD1 (5 bases). Trimming shortened V by 3 bases and J by 7 bases, and 12 bases separated the two germline ends. This CDR3 has 12 residues. Germline CDR1 is DFQATT and CDR2 is SNEGSKA (reference sequence).

This clonotype has a count of ten or more. The chain links TRBV2 to TRBJ2-1, with 9 bases fitting TRBD2. V was clipped by 7 bases and J by 7 bases; unmatched bases: 11. The CDR3 is made up of 15 amino acids. Per germline, CDR1 SNHLY and CDR2 FYNNEI. The CDR3, as DNA: TGTGCCAGCAAATCGGCTAGCGGGAATTCGAATGAGCAGTTCTTC. This gives the protein CASKSASGNSNEQFF.

This clonotype appeared many times. This sequence joins TRBV6-5 and TRBJ2-4, with D possibly being TRBD2 (6 bases). In germline, CDR1 is MNHEY, CDR2 SVGAGI. The CDR3 has 16 amino acids. With 1 base removed from V and 5 bases from J, the gap between germline ends came to 15 bases. CDR3 in DNA: TGTGCCAGCAGTTACTTAGGGTGGGGGGAAGAAAACATTCAGTACTTC. This codes for CASSYLGWGEENIQYF.

A single count supports this clonotype. The junction and the germline gene differ at one end; a read error may be behind it. This chain joins TRBV13 and TRBJ2-1; 8 bases align to TRBD2. Germline-derived CDR1 and CDR2 are PRHDT and FYEKMQ (reference sequence). The CDR3 loop spans 17 amino acids. In DNA form, the CDR3 reads TGTGCCTGCAGCCGTATCCTAGGGCTAGCGGGCTACAATGAGCAGTTCTTC. Encoded protein: CACSRILGLAGYNEQFF.

The rearrangement joins TRBV20-1 to TRBJ1-2; 7 bases are shared with TRBD1. J was trimmed by 8 bases and V by 1 base; bases with no gene match: 7. CDR3 length: 13 amino acids. Germline loops: CDR1 DFQATT, CDR2 SNEGSKA (reference sequence). The CDR3 DNA follows: TGCAGTGCTAGAGCTGGGCGAGGGGGCGGCTACACCTTC. It codes for CSARAGRGGGYTF.

This clonotype was found many times. V is TRBV6-1 and J is TRBJ2-7, with TRBD2 identical over 9 bases. Germline V gene data show CDR1 as MNHNS and CDR2 as SASEGT. V lost 6 bases, J lost 2 bases, and 5 bases stayed unmatched. The CDR3 is 14 amino acids. The CDR3 DNA reads as TGTGCCAGCAGCCCGGGACTAGCCACCTACGAGCAGTACTTC. This codes for CASSPGLATYEQYF.

This clonotype was detected only a few times. A much larger clone differs by one base, so this may be a read error. The chain couples TRBV6-5 to TRBJ2-7; 9 bases fit TRBD1. The CDR3 totals 15 residues. The germline gives CDR1 MNHEY, CDR2 SVGAGI. The CDR3 DNA reads as TGTGCCAGCAGTCAAACAGGGACAGGGACCTACGGGCAGTACTTC. It codes for CASSQTGTGTYGQYF.

This clonotype was recorded a few times. The chain is built from TRBV19 and TRBJ1-5; D is ambiguous. Germline V CDR1 and CDR2: LNHDA, SQIVND (reference sequence). This CDR3 has 16 amino acids. Between the trimmed V and J ends, which lost 2 bases and 3 bases, there was a span of 14 bases. This chain's CDR3 is CASSIIWAGSNQPQHF. The CDR3 region has the DNA TGTGCCAGTAGTATAATTTGGGCAGGATCCAATCAGCCCCAGCATTTT.

With respect to this clonotype: Germline and junction disagree at one end, which may indicate a read error. The V and J genes are TRBV5-1 and TRBJ2-5, with D unresolved. This CDR3 region has 15 residues. From germline, CDR1 is SGHRS and CDR2 YFSETQ. CDR3 residues: CASSLGRGFQETQYF. CDR3 in DNA: TGCGCCAGCAGCTTGGGGCGCGGCTTCCAAGAGACCCAATACTTC.

V and J are TRBV5-1 and TRBJ2-2; the D gene is possibly TRBD2 (6 bases). Trimming cost V 0 bases and J 4 bases, with 13 bases left between them. The germline CDR1 and CDR2 sequences are SGHRS and YFSETQ. The CDR3 spans 16 residues. DNA of the CDR3: TGCGCCAGCAGCTTGGCTCTCGGCGGGGCCACCGGGGAGCTGTTTTTT. It encodes CASSLALGGATGELFF.

The table lists this clonotype with a count of one. A read error may explain this, as a much larger clone is one base away. The rearrangement joins TRBV18 to TRBJ1-2; a possible D gene is TRBD1 (5 bases). The CDR3 has 13 residues. CDR1 is KGHSH and CDR2 is LQKENI in the germline V gene. CDR3 sequence: CAGSAGTNYGYTF. In nucleotides, the CDR3 is TGTGCCGGCTCAGCCGGGACGAACTATGGCTACACCTTC.

This clonotype was observed many times. The chain recombines TRBV29-1 with TRBJ1-2; 8 bases are a match to TRBD1. V shed 6 bases and J 8 bases; nucleotides not matched to a gene: 8. This CDR3 spans 12 amino acids. Germline V lookup: CDR1 SQVTM, CDR2 ANQGSEA. CDR3 in DNA: TGCAGCGTGGGACAGGCCCCCTTCGGCTACACCTTC. Its protein product is CSVGQAPFGYTF.

Concerning this clonotype itself: A read error may be the cause here, since a much bigger clone is one base away. V gene TRBV20-1 combines with J gene TRBJ2-1; 13 nucleotides match TRBD2. The CDR3 loop spans 15 amino acids. Germline values: CDR1 DFQATT, CDR2 SNEGSKA (reference sequence). The V gene end was trimmed by 6 bases and the J gene end by 13 bases; junction bases not matched to a gene: 15. CDR3 region: CSAPGLAGRKETQFF. The DNA of the CDR3 is TGCAGTGCCCCGGGACTAGCGGGACGAAAAGAGACCCAGTTCTTC.

In its sample, this clonotype was seen many times. This chain links TRBV4-1 with TRBJ1-5; TRBD1 might be the D (5 bases). CDR3 length: 15 residues. From germline, CDR1 is MGHRA and CDR2 YSYEKL. The germline V and J ends were trimmed by 2 bases and 2 bases, with 10 bases remaining between them. In DNA form, the CDR3 reads TGCGCCAGCAGCCAAAATCGGGACGGCAATCAGCCCCAGCATTTT. Encoded protein: CASSQNRDGNQPQHF.